The present entry profiles one T cell receptor (beta chain) with its context. Its antigen remains unidentified. The germline V gene has CDR1 MNHNY and CDR2 SVGAGI (reference sequence). V was clipped by 6 bases and J by 5 bases; unmatched bases: 8. There are 15 residues in the CDR3. Libraries were prepared by immunoSEQ multiplex PCR; TCRdb keeps only in-frame clonotypes and omits some of them. Among 8,500 to 14,000 clones listed, approximately 87% were seen once. These data belong to a study of blood T cell dynamics during melanoma immunotherapy. About the research overall: Patients with metastatic melanoma got pembrolizumab or nivolumab-ipilimumab as first-line care.

Time point described: pre-treatment baseline. Blood was drawn before treatment and at week 3 after checkpoint blockade. Disease control meant complete response, partial response or stable disease at 12 weeks. General observations from the study: Unlike progressors, later disease-control patients had W3 repertoires gaining clonality or diversity.

The sequencing used blood, collected from a patient treated with checkpoint blockade. The rearrangement uses TRBV6-6 and TRBJ2-1, with 9 nucleotides matching TRBD2. This TCR was sampled from a human donor with melanoma. This CDR3 is CASRLGLANHNEQFF. The CDR3 DNA follows: TGTGCCAGCAGATTAGGACTAGCGAACCACAATGAGCAGTTCTTC.